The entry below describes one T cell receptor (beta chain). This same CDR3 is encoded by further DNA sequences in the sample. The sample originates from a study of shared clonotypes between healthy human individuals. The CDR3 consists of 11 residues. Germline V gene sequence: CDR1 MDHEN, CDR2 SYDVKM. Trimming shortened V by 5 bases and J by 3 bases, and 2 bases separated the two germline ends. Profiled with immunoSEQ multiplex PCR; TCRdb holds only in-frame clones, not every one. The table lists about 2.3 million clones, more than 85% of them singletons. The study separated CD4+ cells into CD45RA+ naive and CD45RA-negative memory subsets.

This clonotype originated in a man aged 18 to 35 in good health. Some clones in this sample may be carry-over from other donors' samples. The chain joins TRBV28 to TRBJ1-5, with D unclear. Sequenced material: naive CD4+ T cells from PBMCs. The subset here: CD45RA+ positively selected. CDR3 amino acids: CASSTNQPQHF. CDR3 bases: TGTGCCAGCAGTACCAATCAGCCCCAGCATTTT.